This entry describes one T cell receptor beta chain. V shed 3 bases and J shed 4 bases, with 24 bases lying between them. Germline V CDR1 and CDR2: KGHSH, LQKENI. This CDR3 is built from 18 residues. Participants classified as exposed had met a COVID-19 case within 2 weeks before study entry. The data belong to a study of blood T cell repertoires in COVID-19. Study at large: T cells, B-cell-depleted T cells, or PBMCs provided the cDNA or gDNA that served as material.

In the original workflow: Estimated nucleated cell counts came from reference gene primer amplification. Clones were read by immunoSEQ multiplex PCR, and TCRdb kept only the in-frame ones, dropping some. That table supplies the V and J calls and clone size; D and trimming were determined from the DNA. The repertoire consists of 360,000 or so clones, with 88% occurring once and the leading ten covering just over 1%. Sequenced sample: PBMCs or T cells enriched from blood (not recorded which). The gene calls are TRBV18 and TRBJ1-1, with D possibly being TRBD1 (5 bases). The sequence was obtained from a woman aged 25 to 39 who had been exposed to COVID-19. CDR3 sequence: CASSPLVMLPTVLTEAFF. The CDR3 region has the DNA TGTGCCAGCTCACCCCTAGTTATGCTCCCGACAGTTCTCACTGAAGCTTTCTTT.